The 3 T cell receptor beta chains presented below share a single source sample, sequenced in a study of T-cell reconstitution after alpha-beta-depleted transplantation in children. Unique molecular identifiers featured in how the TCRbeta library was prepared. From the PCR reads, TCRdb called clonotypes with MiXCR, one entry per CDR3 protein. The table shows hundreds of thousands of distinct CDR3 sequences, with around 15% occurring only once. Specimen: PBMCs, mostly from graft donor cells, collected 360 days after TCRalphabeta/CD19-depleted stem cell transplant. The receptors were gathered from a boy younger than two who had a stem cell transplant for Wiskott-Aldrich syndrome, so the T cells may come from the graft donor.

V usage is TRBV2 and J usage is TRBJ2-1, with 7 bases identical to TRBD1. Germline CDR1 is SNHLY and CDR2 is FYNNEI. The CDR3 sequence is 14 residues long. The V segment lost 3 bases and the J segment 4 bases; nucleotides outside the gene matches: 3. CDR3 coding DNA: TGTGCCAGCAGTGACCGGACAGGTTACAATGAGCAGTTCTTC. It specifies CASSDRTGYNEQFF.

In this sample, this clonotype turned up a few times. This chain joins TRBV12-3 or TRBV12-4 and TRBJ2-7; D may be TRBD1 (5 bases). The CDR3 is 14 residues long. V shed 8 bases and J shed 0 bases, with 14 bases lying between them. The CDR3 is CASLKGSSSYEQYF. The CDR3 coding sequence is TGTGCCAGCCTAAAGGGGTCGAGCTCCTACGAGCAGTACTTC.

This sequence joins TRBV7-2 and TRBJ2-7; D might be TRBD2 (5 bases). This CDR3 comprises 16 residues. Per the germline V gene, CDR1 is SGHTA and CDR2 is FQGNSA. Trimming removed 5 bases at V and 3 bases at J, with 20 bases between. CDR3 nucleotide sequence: TGTGCCAGCAGCCGTAAAACCGGACTCGTCGGCTACGAGCAGTACTTC. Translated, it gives CASSRKTGLVGYEQYF.